A selection of T cell receptor beta chains follows, all from one sample in a study of cytomegalovirus exposure and HLA in healthy donors. Data came from immunoSEQ multiplex PCR; TCRdb stores just in-frame clones and leaves some out. The sample holds about 200,000 clones; about 87% are singletons and the top ten take 1.3%. The material sequenced was PBMCs. The source of these receptors is a man aged 25 to 40 in good health and CMV-seronegative. CDR3s include the opening cysteine and the closing phenylalanine or tryptophan. D genes are given only for firm matches. Not every row has a clone size; where given, it reads once, few, many or a size class.

v_call	j_call	d_call	clone_size	cdr3_nt	cdr3_aa
TRBV5-1	TRBJ1-5	NA	NA	TGCGCCAGCAGCTGGGGGGGGCTGGGCAATCAGCCCCAGCATTTT	CASSWGGLGNQPQHF
TRBV4-3	TRBJ2-7	TRBD2	NA	TGCGCCAGCAGCGTCTCTAGCGGGGGCTCCTACGAGCAGTACTTC	CASSVSSGGSYEQYF
TRBV4-3	TRBJ2-3	NA	NA	TGCGCCAGCAGCCAAGGAGGTAGCCTATCCGGAGATACGCAGTATTTT	CASSQGGSLSGDTQYF
TRBV7-9	TRBJ1-4	TRBD1	NA	TGTGCCAGCAGCAAGGACAGGGATAGTGAAAAACTGTTTTTT	CASSKDRDSEKLFF
TRBV27	TRBJ1-2	TRBD1	NA	TGTGCCAGCAGTTCATGGACAGGGGTTAACTATGGCTACACCTTC	CASSSWTGVNYGYTF
TRBV29-1	TRBJ1-4	TRBD1	NA	TGCAGCGCAACGGGACAGGGGGATGAAAAACTGTTTTTT	CSATGQGDEKLFF
TRBV25-1	TRBJ1-1	NA	NA	TGTGCCAGCAGTGATCCAGGATCGAACACTGAAGCTTTCTTT	CASSDPGSNTEAFF
TRBV7-8	TRBJ1-5	NA	once	TGTGCCAGCAGCTTAGCGTCAGGGAATAGCAATCAGCCCCAGCATTTT	CASSLASGNSNQPQHF
TRBV18	TRBJ1-2	NA	NA	TGTGCCAGCTCACCTTCGGGGGGGGTGAACTATGGCTACACCTTC	CASSPSGGVNYGYTF
TRBV7-2	TRBJ1-3	TRBD1	NA	TGTGCCAGCAGCTTAGCGAGGGACAGGGCCAGGAGGCCTACTGGAAACACCATATATTTT	CASSLARDRARRPTGNTIYF
TRBV6-1	TRBJ2-7	NA	NA	TGTGCCAGCAGTGAAGGCGGCTCCTACGAGCAGTACTTC	CASSEGGSYEQYF
TRBV14	TRBJ2-3	NA	few	TGTGCTCTCCTGACAGCCGAAACCACAGATACGCAGTATTTT	CALLTAETTDTQYF
TRBV28	TRBJ2-7	NA	NA	TGTGCCAGCTCGAGCTTGGGCGATCTGGGCGAGCAGTACTTC	CASSSLGDLGEQYF
TRBV2	TRBJ1-2	TRBD1	NA	TGTGCCAGCAGTTCCACAGGGGGGTCTAACTATGGCTACACCTTC	CASSSTGGSNYGYTF
TRBV2	TRBJ2-1	NA	NA	TGTGCCAGCACCCCCCCCGCGGGAAATGAGCAGTTCTTC	CASTPPAGNEQFF
TRBV4-2	TRBJ2-1	TRBD2	NA	TGTGCCAGCAGCCAAGTCGGGCTAGCGGGAGACGGCGCCGGTAATGAGCAGTTCTTC	CASSQVGLAGDGAGNEQFF
TRBV6-5	TRBJ1-2	NA	few	TGTGCCAGCAGTTACGAGCAACTCTATGGCTACACCTTC	CASSYEQLYGYTF
TRBV7-9	TRBJ2-7	TRBD1	NA	TGTGCCAGCAGCCCAGGGGGCGCGAACGAGCAGTACTTC	CASSPGGANEQYF
TRBV10-3	TRBJ2-1	NA	NA	TGTGCCATCAGTGACCCTACTAGATTCTCCTACAATGAGCAGTTCTTC	CAISDPTRFSYNEQFF
TRBV28	TRBJ1-3	NA	NA	TGTGCCAGCAGTTCAACACCGGGACAAGGAAACACCATATATTTT	CASSSTPGQGNTIYF
TRBV6-6	TRBJ2-2	NA	NA	TGTGCCAGCAGTTACACAGGGCCCACCGGGGAGCTGTTTTTT	CASSYTGPTGELFF
TRBV5-1	TRBJ2-5	TRBD2	NA	TGCGCCAGCCGACTAGCGGGGGACCAAGAGACCCAGTACTTC	CASRLAGDQETQYF
TRBV27	TRBJ2-3	NA	NA	TGTGCCAGCAGTAACTCCAGGGGTTATGGCACAGATACGCAGTATTTT	CASSNSRGYGTDTQYF